The 20 T cell receptor beta chains below were found in one sample sequenced in a study of Ad26.COV2.S vaccination and SARS-CoV-2 variants. TCRdb's table, derived via immunoSEQ multiplex PCR, lists solely in-frame clones and lacks some. The profile shows hundreds of thousands of clones, about 90% of them singletons. Treatment: over 15 received Ad26.COV2.S at low or high dose, single or two shots; about 5 received placebo; per-sample allocation not given. Day 63 after the first vaccine or placebo injection was the time point for sampling. The source material was peripheral blood, sampled in a trial of Ad26.COV2.S vaccine versus placebo. The receptors shown here come from a person between 18 and 65 years old who received the Ad26.COV2.S COVID-19 vaccine or a placebo.

This chain uses TRBV19 with TRBJ2-1; 11 bases line up with TRBD2. The CDR3 covers 15 residues. The V gene end was trimmed by 3 bases and the J gene end by 15 bases; junction bases not matched to a gene: 13. The V gene's germline CDR1 is LNHDA and CDR2 SQIVND (reference sequence). This chain's CDR3 is CASSIMTSGDKDVFF. In nucleotides, the CDR3 is TGTGCCAGTAGTATTATGACTAGCGGGGATAAAGACGTGTTCTTC.

The CDR3 sequence is CASNPGRGQETQYF. CDR3 nucleotide sequence: TGTGCCAGCAATCCCGGCAGGGGCCAAGAGACCCAGTACTTC. V is TRBV2 and J is TRBJ2-5, with a weak D call TRBD1 (6 bases). V was trimmed by 7 bases and J by 1 base, leaving 13 bases between them. The CDR3 runs to 14 residues. Germline CDR1 is SNHLY and CDR2 is FYNNEI.

This clone has just a few counts. The chain employs TRBV6-2 or TRBV6-3 and TRBJ1-4; 7 positions match TRBD1. Germline values: CDR1 MNHEY, CDR2 SVGEGT. The CDR3 consists of 15 residues. Trimming removed 3 bases from V and 7 bases from J; junction bases left unmatched: 8. DNA of the CDR3: TGTGCCAGCAGTTATTCGAGGACAGGTGGTGAAAAACTGTTTTTT. It specifies CASSYSRTGGEKLFF.

The chain uses TRBV11-1 and TRBJ1-1; D is possibly TRBD1 (6 bases). V lost 5 bases and J lost 6, with 19 bases in between. This CDR3 region has 15 residues. Germline CDR1 SGHAT, CDR2 FQDESV (reference sequence). The CDR3 nucleotides read TGTGCCAGCAGCGCCATTTCTGGGGGCGCGGCTGAAGCTTTCTTT. Its protein is CASSAISGGAAEAFF.

This sequence joins TRBV9 and TRBJ1-3; D not certain. The CDR3 extends over 16 amino acids. Germline V gene data show CDR1 as SGDLS and CDR2 as YYNGEE. With 0 bases removed from V and 0 bases from J, the gap between germline ends came to 10 bases. The CDR3 DNA reads TGTGCCAGCAGCGTAGCTGGAGGTCTCTCTGGAAACACCATATATTTT. This codes for CASSVAGGLSGNTIYF.

The CDR3 spells CASSSGTGGRSDGYTF. CDR3 DNA: TGCGCCAGCAGCTCAGGGACAGGGGGCCGGTCGGATGGCTACACCTTC. V gene TRBV5-1 combines with J gene TRBJ1-2; 12 bases match TRBD1. The CDR3 loop spans 16 amino acids. The V segment lost 3 bases and the J segment 6 bases; nucleotides outside the gene matches: 9. Germline V gene sequence: CDR1 SGHRS, CDR2 YFSETQ.

The V call is TRBV9, the J call TRBJ1-6, with D maybe TRBD1 (5 bases). CDR3 length equals 18 residues. Trimming stripped 0 bases from V and 11 bases from J, with 24 bases between. Germline assignment: CDR1 SGDLS and CDR2 YYNGEE. CDR3 DNA: TGTGCCAGCAGCGTAGATGGGGATGTGGGGGACTTTGCCCCACCCCTCCACTTT. This encodes CASSVDGDVGDFAPPLHF.

CDR3: CASSRTSGDYNEQFF. Here the CDR3 DNA reads TGTGCCAGTAGTCGGACTAGCGGGGACTACAATGAGCAGTTCTTC. The chain is built from TRBV19 and TRBJ2-1; 12 bases align to TRBD2. This CDR3 has 15 amino acids. Germline CDR1 reads LNHDA; CDR2 reads SQIVND (reference sequence). Trimming at V came to 5 bases and at J to 3 bases, leaving 2 bases not matched to a gene.

This chain links TRBV18 with TRBJ2-2; D remains unclear. Germline lookup yields CDR1 KGHSH and CDR2 LQKENI. V gave up 1 base and J gave up 4 bases, with 7 bases separating them. The CDR3 is 14 amino acids. The CDR3 DNA sequence: TGTGCCAGCTCACCACAGGACGTCACCGGGGAGCTGTTTTTT. This translates into CASSPQDVTGELFF.

This chain joins TRBV5-6 and TRBJ1-3, with 7 bases fitting TRBD1. There are 18 residues in the CDR3. V shed 2 bases, J shed 2 bases, and the junction held 13 bases outside the gene matches. Germline loops: CDR1 SGHDT, CDR2 YYEEEE. CDR3 in amino acids: CASSFNRGPFSTGNTIYF. The CDR3 bases are TGTGCCAGCAGCTTCAACAGGGGCCCTTTCTCGACTGGAAACACCATATATTTT.

The V and J genes are TRBV30 and TRBJ2-1, with 7 bases aligning to TRBD1. Trimming at V came to 4 bases and at J to 4 bases, leaving 10 bases not matched to a gene. Germline CDR1 and CDR2: GTSNPN and SVGIG (reference sequence). The CDR3 extends over 15 amino acids. CDR3 bases: TGTGCCTGGACCGAGGGACAGTCAAGGTACAATGAGCAGTTCTTC. It is translated as CAWTEGQSRYNEQFF.

The chain employs TRBV27 and TRBJ2-7; 8 bases are a match to TRBD2. The CDR3 sequence is 14 residues long. CDR1 and CDR2 from the germline V gene are MNHEY and SMNVEV (reference sequence). V lost 8 bases and J lost 2; bases outside the gene matches: 8. CDR3 nucleotide sequence: TGTGCCAGCCACTCCGGGACTAGGGCCTACGAGCAGTACTTC. It specifies CASHSGTRAYEQYF.

The CDR3 loop reads CASSLALATADTQYF. DNA for the CDR3: TGTGCCAGCAGCTTAGCGCTAGCGACGGCAGATACGCAGTATTTT. The rearrangement joins TRBV7-8 to TRBJ2-3; a weak D match, TRBD2 (6 bases). The CDR3 consists of 15 residues. Trimming removed 0 bases at V and 4 bases at J, with 11 bases between. Germline assignment: CDR1 SGHVS and CDR2 FQNEAQ.

There are a few counts of this clone. The genes are TRBV10-2 and TRBJ2-2; D unclear. Germline V gives CDR1 WSHSY, CDR2 SAAADI. The CDR3 has 17 amino acids. V was shortened by 0 bases and J by 6 bases, with 17 bases between the two germline ends. This chain's CDR3 is CASSESARAKGPGELFF. The CDR3 coding sequence is TGCGCCAGCAGTGAGTCGGCTAGGGCTAAAGGGCCCGGGGAGCTGTTTTTT.

A single count supports this clone. The CDR3 nucleotides read TGCGCCAGCAGCCGGGACAGGGGAACCGGGGAGCTGTTTTTT. Protein sequence: CASSRDRGTGELFF. The V and J genes are TRBV5-1 and TRBJ2-2; 10 positions match TRBD1. The junction had 2 bases not matched to a gene; V was cut back by 4 bases and J by 5 bases. The CDR3 covers 14 residues. The germline CDR1 and CDR2 sequences are SGHRS and YFSETQ.

The chain combines TRBV18 with TRBJ1-1; D ambiguous. This CDR3 has 13 residues. CDR1 is KGHSH and CDR2 is LQKENI in the germline V gene. The V and J ends lost 0 bases and 1 base respectively, with 3 bases between them. In DNA, the CDR3 is TGTGCCAGCTCACCACCTTCGAACACTGAAGCTTTCTTT. It yields the protein CASSPPSNTEAFF.

This clone was counted between two and nine times. The rearrangement links TRBV5-1 to TRBJ2-7; possible D gene TRBD1, 6 bases. The germline V gene encodes CDR1 SGHRS and CDR2 YFSETQ. CDR3 length: 17 residues. Trimming took 0 bases from V and 3 from J, leaving 19 bases between them. The CDR3 here is CASSLGGPDSGNYEQYF. The CDR3 DNA is TGCGCCAGCAGCTTGGGGGGTCCGGACAGCGGTAACTACGAGCAGTACTTC.

The chain is built from TRBV10-1 and TRBJ2-1; 11 nucleotides align to TRBD2. The trim removed 0 bases at V and 2 bases at J, leaving 3 bases unmatched. The CDR3 extends over 17 amino acids. CDR1 is WNHNN, CDR2 SYGVQD, per germline (reference sequence). In DNA, the CDR3 is TGCGCCAGCAGTGAGTCGAAGGGACTAGCGGCCTACAATGAGCAGTTCTTC. Its translation is CASSESKGLAAYNEQFF.

This chain connects TRBV5-6 to TRBJ2-1; 10 bases fit TRBD2. From germline, CDR1 is SGHDT and CDR2 YYEEEE. V trimming: 2 bases; J trimming: 7 bases; junction bases outside the gene matches: 6. The CDR3 sequence is 15 residues long. CDR3 sequence (DNA): TGTGCCAGCAGCTTAGCGGGAGGGCGTACGAATGAGCAGTTCTTC. Translation: CASSLAGGRTNEQFF.

This chain joins TRBV5-1 and TRBJ1-1; the D gene is possibly TRBD1 (5 bases). Trimming cost V 0 bases and J 4 bases, with 16 bases left between them. Looked up from germline, CDR1 is SGHRS and CDR2 is YFSETQ. CDR3 length: 16 residues. CDR3: CASSLGQGARITEAFF. The CDR3 DNA is TGCGCCAGCAGCTTGGGGCAGGGCGCCCGAATCACTGAAGCTTTCTTT. Looking up the rest from reference TRBV5-1 and TRBJ1-1 gives the full variable domain: KAGVTQTPRYLIKTRGQQVTLSCSPISGHRSVSWYQQTPGQGLQFLFEYFSETQRNKGNFPGRFSGRQFSNSRSEMNVSTLELGDSALYLCASSLGQGARITEAFFGQGTRLTVV.